The next 5 T cell receptor beta chains were all read from a single sample in a study of long-term antiretroviral therapy in people with HIV. The assay, immunoSEQ v3.0, was run at survey level. Here immunoSEQ multiplex PCR was the method, and the copy in TCRdb shows in-frame clones only, minus some. The repertoire holds tens of thousands of clones, 85% seen once, with 8% to 9% in the top ten. Sequencing was performed on unsorted PBMCs, taken 4.8 to 5 years after starting antiretroviral therapy. Source of these receptors: a man between 35 and 55 years old with HIV.

The genes are TRBV27 and TRBJ1-4; no reliable D call. CDR3 size: 13 residues. V dropped 3 bases and J dropped 4 bases, with 6 bases sitting between them. Germline V gene sequence: CDR1 MNHEY, CDR2 SMNVEV (reference sequence). DNA for the CDR3: TGTGCCAGCAGTTTTACACTTAATGAAAAACTGTTTTTT. It codes for CASSFTLNEKLFF.

This chain links TRBV30 with TRBJ1-1, with 7 bases matching TRBD1. The CDR3 runs to 13 residues. The J segment lost 6 bases and the V segment lost 0 bases, leaving 4 bases of the junction unmatched. Germline V gene sequence: CDR1 GTSNPN, CDR2 SVGIG (reference sequence). The CDR3 region has the DNA TGTGCCTGGAGTGTACGAGGGGGCTCTGAAGCTTTCTTT. This codes for CAWSVRGGSEAFF.

The gene calls are TRBV18 and TRBJ2-1; either TRBD1 or TRBD2 may fit D (5 bases each). Trimming removed 6 bases from V and 5 bases from J, with 20 bases in between. The CDR3 is 16 amino acids. CDR1 is KGHSH and CDR2 is LQKENI in the germline V gene. CDR3 protein: CASSSRGETHHNEQFF. The DNA of the CDR3 is TGTGCCAGCTCCTCGAGGGGAGAGACACACCACAATGAGCAGTTCTTC.

This sequence joins TRBV5-1 and TRBJ1-3; D gene unclear. The CDR3 is made up of 15 amino acids. Germline V gives CDR1 SGHRS, CDR2 YFSETQ. Trimming stripped 4 bases from V and 1 base from J, with 12 bases between. CDR3 protein: CASSPDILSGNTIYF. The CDR3 region has the DNA TGCGCCAGCAGCCCAGACATATTGTCTGGAAACACCATATATTTT.

About this clone itself: The junction differs from germline at one of its ends, possibly a read error. This sequence joins TRBV7-7 and TRBJ2-3; TRBD2 aligns across 7 bases. This CDR3 is 14 amino acids long. The V gene's germline CDR1 is SSHAT and CDR2 FNYEAQ (reference sequence). The DNA of the CDR3 is TGTGCTAGCAGCTTAAATTCCGGGACTAATACGCAGTATTTT. It yields the protein CASSLNSGTNTQYF. The variable domain in full, completed from reference TRBV7-7 and TRBJ2-3, reads GAGVSQSPRYKVTKRGQDVTLRCDPISSHATLYWYQQALGQGPEFLTYFNYEAQPDKSGLPSDRFSAERPEGSISTLTIQRTEQRDSAMYRCASSLNSGTNTQYFGPGTRLTVL.